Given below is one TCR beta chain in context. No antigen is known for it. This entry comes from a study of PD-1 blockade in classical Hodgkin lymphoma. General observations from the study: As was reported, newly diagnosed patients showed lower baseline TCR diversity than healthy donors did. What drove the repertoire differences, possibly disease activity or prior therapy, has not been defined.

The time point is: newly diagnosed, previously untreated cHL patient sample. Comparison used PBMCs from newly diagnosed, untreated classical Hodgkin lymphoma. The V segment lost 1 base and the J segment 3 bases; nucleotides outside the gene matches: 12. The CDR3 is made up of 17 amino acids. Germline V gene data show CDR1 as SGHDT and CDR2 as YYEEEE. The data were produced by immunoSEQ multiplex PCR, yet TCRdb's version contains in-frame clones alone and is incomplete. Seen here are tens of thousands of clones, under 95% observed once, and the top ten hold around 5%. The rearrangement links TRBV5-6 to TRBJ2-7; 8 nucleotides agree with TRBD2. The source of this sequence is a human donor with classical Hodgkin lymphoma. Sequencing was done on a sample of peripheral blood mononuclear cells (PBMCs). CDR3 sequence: CASSLSGGGRFFYEQYF. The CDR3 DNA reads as TGTGCCAGCAGCTTGTCGGGCGGCGGGAGGTTTTTCTACGAGCAGTACTTC.